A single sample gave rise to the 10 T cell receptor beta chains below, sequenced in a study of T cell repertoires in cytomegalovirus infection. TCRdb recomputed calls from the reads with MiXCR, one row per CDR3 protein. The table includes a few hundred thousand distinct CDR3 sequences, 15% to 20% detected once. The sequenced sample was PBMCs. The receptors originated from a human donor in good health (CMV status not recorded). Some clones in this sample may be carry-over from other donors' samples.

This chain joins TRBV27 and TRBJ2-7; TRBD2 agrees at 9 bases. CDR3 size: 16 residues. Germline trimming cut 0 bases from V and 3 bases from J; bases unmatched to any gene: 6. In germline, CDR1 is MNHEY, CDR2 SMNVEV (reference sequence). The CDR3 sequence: CASSLSLAGNIYEQYF. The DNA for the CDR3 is TGTGCCAGCAGTTTATCCCTAGCGGGGAATATCTACGAGCAGTACTTC.

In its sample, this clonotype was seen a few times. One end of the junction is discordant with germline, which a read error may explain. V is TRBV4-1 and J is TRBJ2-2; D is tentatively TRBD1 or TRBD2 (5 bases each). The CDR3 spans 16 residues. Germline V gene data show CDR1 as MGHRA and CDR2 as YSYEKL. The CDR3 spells CASSQDRGPNTGELFF. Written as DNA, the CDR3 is TGTGCCAGCAGCCAAGATAGGGGACCCAACACCGGGGAGCTGTTTTTT.

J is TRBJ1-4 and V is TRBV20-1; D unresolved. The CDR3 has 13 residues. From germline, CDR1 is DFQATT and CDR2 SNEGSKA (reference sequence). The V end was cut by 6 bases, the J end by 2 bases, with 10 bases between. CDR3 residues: CSAADNTNEKLFF. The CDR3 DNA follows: TGCAGTGCAGCAGACAACACTAATGAAAAACTGTTTTTT.

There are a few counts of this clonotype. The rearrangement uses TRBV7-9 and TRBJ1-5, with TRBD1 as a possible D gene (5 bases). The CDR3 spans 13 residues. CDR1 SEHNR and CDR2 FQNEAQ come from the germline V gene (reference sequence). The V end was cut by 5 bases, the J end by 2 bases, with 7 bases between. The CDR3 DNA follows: TGTGCCAGCAGCCGGGACGGCAATCAGCCCCAGCATTTT. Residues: CASSRDGNQPQHF.

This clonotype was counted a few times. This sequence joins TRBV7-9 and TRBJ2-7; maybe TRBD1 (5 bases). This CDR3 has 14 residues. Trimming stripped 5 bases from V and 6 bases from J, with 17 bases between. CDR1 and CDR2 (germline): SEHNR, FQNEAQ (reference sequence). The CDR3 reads CASSKDSFSGEQYF. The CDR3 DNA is TGTGCCAGCAGCAAAGACAGTTTCTCGGGCGAGCAGTACTTC. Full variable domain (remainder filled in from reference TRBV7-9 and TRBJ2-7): DTGVSQNPRHKITKRGQNVTFRCDPISEHNRLYWYRQTLGQGPEFLTYFQNEAQLEKSRLLSDRFSAERPKGSFSTLEIQRTEQGDSAMYLCASSKDSFSGEQYFGPGTRLTVT.

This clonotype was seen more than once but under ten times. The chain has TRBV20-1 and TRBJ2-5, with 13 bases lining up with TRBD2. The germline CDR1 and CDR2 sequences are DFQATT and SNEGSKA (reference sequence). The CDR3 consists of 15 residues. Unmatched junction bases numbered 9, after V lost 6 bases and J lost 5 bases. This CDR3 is CSAELAGGLTETQYF. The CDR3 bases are TGCAGTGCGGAACTAGCGGGGGGGCTTACGGAGACCCAGTACTTC.

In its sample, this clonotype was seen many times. The DNA for the CDR3 is TGTGCCAGCAGTGGTCGGACCGGCACAGATACGCAGTATTTT. It yields the protein CASSGRTGTDTQYF. V is TRBV6-2 or TRBV6-3 and J is TRBJ2-3, with D uncertain. Germline CDR1 MNHEY, CDR2 SVGEGT. V gave up 5 bases and J gave up 1 base, with 10 bases separating them. The CDR3 is 14 amino acids.

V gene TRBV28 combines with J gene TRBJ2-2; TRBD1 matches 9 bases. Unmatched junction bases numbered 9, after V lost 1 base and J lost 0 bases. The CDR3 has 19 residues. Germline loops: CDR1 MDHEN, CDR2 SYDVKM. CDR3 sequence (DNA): TGTGCCAGCAGTTTATTGGGACAGGGTGTCGGAGCGAACACCGGGGAGCTGTTTTTT. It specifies CASSLLGQGVGANTGELFF.

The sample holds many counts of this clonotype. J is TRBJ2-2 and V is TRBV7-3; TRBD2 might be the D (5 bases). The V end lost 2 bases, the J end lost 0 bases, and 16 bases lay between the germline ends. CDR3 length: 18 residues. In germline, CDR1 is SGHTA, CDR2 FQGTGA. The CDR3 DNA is TGTGCCAGCAGCTTATCCTCCGGACTCGCCGCGAACACCGGGGAGCTGTTTTTT. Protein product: CASSLSSGLAANTGELFF.

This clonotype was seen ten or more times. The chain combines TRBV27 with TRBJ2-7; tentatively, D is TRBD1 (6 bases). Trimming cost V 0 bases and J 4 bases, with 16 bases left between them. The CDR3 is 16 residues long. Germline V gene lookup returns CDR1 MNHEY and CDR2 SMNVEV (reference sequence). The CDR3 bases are TGTGCCAGCAGTTTATCCCCCGCGGGCAGGGGTTACGAGCAGTACTTC. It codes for CASSLSPAGRGYEQYF.